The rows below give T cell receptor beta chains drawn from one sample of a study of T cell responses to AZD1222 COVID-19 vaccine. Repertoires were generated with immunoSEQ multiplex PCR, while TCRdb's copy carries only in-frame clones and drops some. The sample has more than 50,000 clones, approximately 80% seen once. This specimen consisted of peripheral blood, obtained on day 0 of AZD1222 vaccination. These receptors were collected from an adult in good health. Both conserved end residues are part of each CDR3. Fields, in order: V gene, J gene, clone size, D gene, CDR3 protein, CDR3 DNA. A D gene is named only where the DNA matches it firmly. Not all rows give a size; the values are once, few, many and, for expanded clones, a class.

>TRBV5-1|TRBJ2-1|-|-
CASSFRANNEQFF
TGCGCCAGCAGCTTCAGGGCGAACAATGAGCAGTTCTTC
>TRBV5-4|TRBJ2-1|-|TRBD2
CASSFSSGFNEQFF
TGTGCCAGCAGCTTTTCTAGCGGGTTCAATGAGCAGTTCTTC
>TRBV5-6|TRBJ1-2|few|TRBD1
CASSLYDRGQLYGYTF
TGTGCCAGCAGCTTGTATGACAGGGGGCAGCTCTATGGCTACACCTTC
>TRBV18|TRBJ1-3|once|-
CASSPTGATGNTIYF
TGTGCCAGCTCACCAACAGGAGCCACCGGAAACACCATATATTTT
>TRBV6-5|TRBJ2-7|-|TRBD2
CASSSGTSGSDEQYF
TGTGCCAGCAGTTCCGGGACTAGCGGGAGCGACGAGCAGTACTTC
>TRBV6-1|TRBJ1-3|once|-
CASSVTATISGNTIYF
TGTGCCAGCAGTGTTACAGCCACGATCTCTGGAAACACCATATATTTT
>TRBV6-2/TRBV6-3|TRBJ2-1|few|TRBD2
CASSRSGDRYNEQFF
TGTGCCAGCAGCCGTAGCGGGGACCGCTACAATGAGCAGTTCTTC
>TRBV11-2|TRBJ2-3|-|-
CASSSSGPDTQYF
TGTGCCAGCAGCTCGTCTGGCCCAGATACGCAGTATTTT
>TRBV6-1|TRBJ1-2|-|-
CASSEHPGRGGYTF
TGTGCCAGCAGTGAACACCCAGGGAGGGGTGGCTACACCTTC
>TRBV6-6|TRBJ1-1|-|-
CASSFGASTEAFF
TGTGCCAGCAGTTTTGGGGCGAGCACTGAAGCTTTCTTT
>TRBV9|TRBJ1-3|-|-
CASSVGQRNTIYF
TGTGCCAGCAGCGTCGGACAGAGAAACACCATATATTTT
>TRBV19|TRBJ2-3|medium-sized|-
CASSLQGTDTQYF
TGTGCCAGTAGTCTACAGGGCACAGATACGCAGTATTTT
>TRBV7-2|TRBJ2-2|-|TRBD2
CASSLIPSGSLTGELFF
TGTGCCAGCAGCTTGATACCTAGCGGGAGCTTAACCGGGGAGCTGTTTTTT
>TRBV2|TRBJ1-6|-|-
CALQKGGNSPLHF
TGTGCCCTACAGAAGGGGGGGAATTCACCCCTCCACTTT
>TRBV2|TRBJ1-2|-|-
CASSERPANYGYTF
TGTGCCAGCAGTGAAAGACCGGCTAACTATGGCTACACCTTC
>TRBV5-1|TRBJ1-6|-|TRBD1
CASSLITGGKGSPLHF
TGCGCCAGCAGCTTGATAACAGGGGGAAAGGGTTCACCCCTCCACTTT
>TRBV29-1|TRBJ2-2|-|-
CSVDQMNTGELFF
TGCAGCGTTGACCAGATGAACACCGGGGAGCTGTTTTTT
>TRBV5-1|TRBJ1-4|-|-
CASSFKFGVDEKLFF
TGCGCCAGCAGCTTTAAATTTGGGGTGGATGAAAAACTGTTTTTT
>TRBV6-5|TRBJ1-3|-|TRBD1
CASSRDRVIGNTIYF
TGTGCCAGCAGCCGGGACAGGGTTATTGGAAACACCATATATTTT
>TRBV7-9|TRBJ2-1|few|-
CASTLEGGYEQFF
TGTGCCAGCACTTTAGAAGGGGGGTATGAGCAGTTCTTC
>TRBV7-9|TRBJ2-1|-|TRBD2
CASRPPIAGGLYNEQFF
TGTGCCAGCAGACCCCCTATAGCGGGAGGCTTATACAATGAGCAGTTCTTC
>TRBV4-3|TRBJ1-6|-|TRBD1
CASSQRDRGINSPLHF
TGCGCCAGCAGCCAACGAGACAGGGGAATAAATTCACCCCTCCACTTT
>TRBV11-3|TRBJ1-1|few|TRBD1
CASSAGQGLEAFF
TGTGCCAGCAGCGCCGGACAGGGCCTTGAAGCTTTCTTT
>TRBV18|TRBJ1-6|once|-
CASSPGQGFPLHF
TGTGCCAGCTCACCGGGCCAGGGATTCCCCCTCCACTTT
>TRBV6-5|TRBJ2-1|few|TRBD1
CASSLTGYNEQFF
TGTGCCAGCAGTCTGACAGGGTACAATGAGCAGTTCTTC
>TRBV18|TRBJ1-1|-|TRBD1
CASSPTGQTEAFF
TGTGCCAGCTCACCAACGGGACAGACTGAAGCTTTCTTT
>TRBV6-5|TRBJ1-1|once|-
CASSFSRISTEAFF
TGTGCCAGCAGTTTTTCCAGGATCAGCACTGAAGCTTTCTTT
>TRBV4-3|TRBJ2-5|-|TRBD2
CASSQDSGSQKTQYF
TGCGCCAGCAGCCAGGATAGCGGGAGTCAAAAGACCCAGTACTTC
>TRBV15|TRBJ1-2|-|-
CATSKDRKLYGYTF
TGTGCCACCAGCAAAGACAGGAAGCTCTATGGCTACACCTTC
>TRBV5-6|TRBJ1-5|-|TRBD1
CASSSLTGEGHQPQHF
TGTGCCAGCAGCTCATTGACAGGGGAAGGACATCAGCCCCAGCATTTT
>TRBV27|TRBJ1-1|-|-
CASRGNSWNTEAFF
TGTGCCAGCAGAGGAAACTCCTGGAACACTGAAGCTTTCTTT
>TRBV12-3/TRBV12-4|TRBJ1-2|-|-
CASRAGPGYGYTF
TGTGCCAGCAGGGCCGGACCGGGCTATGGCTACACCTTC
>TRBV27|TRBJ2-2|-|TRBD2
CASSLPTSLNTGELFF
TGTGCCAGCAGCCTCCCGACTAGCCTGAACACCGGGGAGCTGTTTTTT
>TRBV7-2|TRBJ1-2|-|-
CASSPDNGGGYTF
TGTGCCAGCAGCCCCGACAACGGAGGTGGCTACACCTTC
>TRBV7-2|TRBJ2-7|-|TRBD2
CASSEGLAATYEQYF
TGTGCCAGCAGCGAGGGACTAGCGGCGACCTACGAGCAGTACTTC
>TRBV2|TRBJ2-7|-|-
CASKVRVLDEQYF
TGTGCCAGCAAGGTCCGGGTCCTCGACGAGCAGTACTTC
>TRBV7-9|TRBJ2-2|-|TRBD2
CASSWASGRVNTGELFF
TGTGCCAGCAGCTGGGCTAGCGGGAGAGTGAACACCGGGGAGCTGTTTTTT
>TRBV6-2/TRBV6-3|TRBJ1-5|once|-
CASSYLGGGGNQPQHF
TGTGCCAGCAGTTACTTAGGGGGAGGGGGCAATCAGCCCCAGCATTTT
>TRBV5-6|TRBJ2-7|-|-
CASSFGGPGYEQYF
TGTGCCAGCAGCTTTGGGGGGCCGGGTTACGAGCAGTACTTC
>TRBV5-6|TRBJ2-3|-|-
CASSSPLDLDTQYF
TGTGCCAGCAGCTCCCCTCTAGATTTAGATACGCAGTATTTT
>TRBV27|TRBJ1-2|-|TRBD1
CASSFHLAGGEGYTF
TGTGCCAGCAGTTTTCATCTCGCAGGGGGCGAGGGCTACACCTTC
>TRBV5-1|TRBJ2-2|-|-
CASSLANRSPGELFF
TGCGCCAGCAGCCTAGCCAACAGGTCACCCGGGGAGCTGTTTTTT
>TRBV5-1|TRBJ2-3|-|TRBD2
CASSLGGRGDTQYF
TGCGCCAGCAGCTTGGGCGGGAGGGGAGATACGCAGTATTTT
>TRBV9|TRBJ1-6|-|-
CASSVQGSGSPLHF
TGTGCCAGCAGCGTGCAAGGGTCAGGTTCACCCCTCCACTTT
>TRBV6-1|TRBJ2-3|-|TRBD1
CASSEPGQEADTQYF
TGTGCCAGCAGTGAACCGGGACAGGAAGCAGATACGCAGTATTTT
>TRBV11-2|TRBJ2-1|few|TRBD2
CASSSLAKKRETVPREQFF
TGTGCCAGCAGCTCATTGGCAAAGAAGCGGGAGACTGTCCCTCGTGAGCAGTTCTTC
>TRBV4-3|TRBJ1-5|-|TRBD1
CASSQDSFHSAGGEGQPQHF
TGCGCCAGCAGCCAAGACAGTTTTCATAGTGCAGGGGGCGAAGGTCAGCCCCAGCATTTT
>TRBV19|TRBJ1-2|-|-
CASSTRDRWGYTF
TGTGCCAGTAGTACCAGGGACCGCTGGGGCTACACCTTC
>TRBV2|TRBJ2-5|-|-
CASSYQETQYF
TGTGCCAGCAGCTACCAAGAGACCCAGTACTTC